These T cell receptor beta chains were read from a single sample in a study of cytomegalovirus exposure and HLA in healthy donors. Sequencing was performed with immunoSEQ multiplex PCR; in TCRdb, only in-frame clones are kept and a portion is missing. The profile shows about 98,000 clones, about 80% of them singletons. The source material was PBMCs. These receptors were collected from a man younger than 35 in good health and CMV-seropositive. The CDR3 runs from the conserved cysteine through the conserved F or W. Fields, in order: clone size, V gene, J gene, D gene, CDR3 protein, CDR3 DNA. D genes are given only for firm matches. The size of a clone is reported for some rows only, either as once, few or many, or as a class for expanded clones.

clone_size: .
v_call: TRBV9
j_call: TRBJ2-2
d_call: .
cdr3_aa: CASREGPRNTGELFF
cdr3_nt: TGTGCCAGCAGGGAGGGACCCAGGAACACCGGGGAGCTGTTTTTT

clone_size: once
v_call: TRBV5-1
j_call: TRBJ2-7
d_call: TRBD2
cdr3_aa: CASSLATSVTYEQYF
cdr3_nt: TGCGCCAGCAGCTTGGCCACTAGCGTTACCTACGAGCAGTACTTC

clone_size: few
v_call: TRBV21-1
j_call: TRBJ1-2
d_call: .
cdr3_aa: CASSPKGDRPNYGYTF
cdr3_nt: TGTGCCAGCAGCCCCAAGGGGGACAGACCTAACTATGGCTACACCTTC

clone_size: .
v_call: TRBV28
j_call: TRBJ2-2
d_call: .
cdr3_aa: CASARLPNTGELFF
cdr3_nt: TGTGCCAGCGCACGGTTGCCGAACACCGGGGAGCTGTTTTTT

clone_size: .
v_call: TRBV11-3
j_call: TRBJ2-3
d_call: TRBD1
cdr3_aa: CASSSGTGGGTDTQYF
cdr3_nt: TGTGCCAGCAGCTCAGGGACAGGGGGGGGGACAGATACGCAGTATTTT

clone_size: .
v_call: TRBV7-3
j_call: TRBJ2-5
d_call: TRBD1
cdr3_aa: CASSPTGQGKETQYF
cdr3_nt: TGTGCCAGCAGCCCGACCGGACAGGGTAAAGAGACCCAGTACTTC

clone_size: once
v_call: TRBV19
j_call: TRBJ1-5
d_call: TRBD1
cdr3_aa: CASKGTGGGQPQHF
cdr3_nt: TGTGCCAGTAAGGGGACAGGGGGTGGTCAGCCCCAGCATTTT

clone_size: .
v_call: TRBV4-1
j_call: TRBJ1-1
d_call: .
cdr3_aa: CASSQEVLPRLNTEAFF
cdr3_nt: TGCGCCAGCAGCCAAGAGGTCCTGCCCAGACTCAACACTGAAGCTTTCTTT

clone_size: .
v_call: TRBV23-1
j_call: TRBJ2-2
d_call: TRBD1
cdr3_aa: CASSLRDRNTGELFF
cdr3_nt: TGCGCCAGCAGTCTTCGGGACAGAAACACCGGGGAGCTGTTTTTT

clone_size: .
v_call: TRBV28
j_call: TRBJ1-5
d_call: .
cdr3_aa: CASKKQGGDNQPQHF
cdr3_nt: TGTGCCAGCAAGAAACAGGGAGGGGACAATCAGCCCCAGCATTTT

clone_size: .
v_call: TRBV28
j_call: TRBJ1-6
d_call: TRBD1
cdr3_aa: CASSFNLGQGNSPLHF
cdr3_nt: TGTGCCAGCAGTTTCAACCTTGGACAGGGTAATTCACCCCTCCACTTT

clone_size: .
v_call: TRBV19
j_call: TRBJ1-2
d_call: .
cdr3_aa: CASSPTWASPYGYTF
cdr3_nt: TGTGCCAGTAGTCCCACTTGGGCCTCCCCCTATGGCTACACCTTC

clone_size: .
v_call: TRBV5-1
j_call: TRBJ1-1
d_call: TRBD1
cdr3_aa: CASSPTGGSRTEAFF
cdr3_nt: TGCGCCAGCAGCCCAACAGGGGGCTCAAGGACTGAAGCTTTCTTT

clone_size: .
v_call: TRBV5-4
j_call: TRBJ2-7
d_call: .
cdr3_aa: CASSPVGQAYEQYF
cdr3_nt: TGTGCCAGCAGCCCGGTGGGACAAGCCTACGAGCAGTACTTC

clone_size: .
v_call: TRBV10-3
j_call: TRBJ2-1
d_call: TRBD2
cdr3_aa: CAISRYGLAGDDEQFF
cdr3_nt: TGTGCCATCAGCCGTTACGGACTAGCGGGGGATGATGAGCAGTTCTTC

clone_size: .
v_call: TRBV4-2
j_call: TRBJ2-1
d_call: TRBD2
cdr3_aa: CASSQERTSGGHYEQFF
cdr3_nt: TGTGCCAGCAGCCAAGAGAGGACTAGCGGGGGGCATTATGAGCAGTTCTTC

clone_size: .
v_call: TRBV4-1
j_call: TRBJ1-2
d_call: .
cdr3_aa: CASSQGGVANYGYTF
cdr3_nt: TGCGCCAGCAGCCAAGGGGGCGTTGCTAACTATGGCTACACCTTC

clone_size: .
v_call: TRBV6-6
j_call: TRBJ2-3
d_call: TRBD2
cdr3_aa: CASRPPSGGAPDTQYF
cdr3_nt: TGTGCCAGCAGGCCCCCTAGCGGGGGGGCCCCAGATACGCAGTATTTT

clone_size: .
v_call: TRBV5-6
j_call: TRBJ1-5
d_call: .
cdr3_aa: CASSLVGDNQPQHF
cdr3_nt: TGTGCCAGCAGCTTGGTTGGAGACAATCAGCCCCAGCATTTT

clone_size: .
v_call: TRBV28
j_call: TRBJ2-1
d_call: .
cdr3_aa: CASSVPPVGHNEQFF
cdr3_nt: TGTGCCAGCAGTGTCCCCCCGGTGGGGCACAATGAGCAGTTCTTC

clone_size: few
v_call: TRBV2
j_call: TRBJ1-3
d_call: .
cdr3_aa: CASVSGNTIYF
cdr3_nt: TGTGCCAGCGTATCTGGAAACACCATATATTTT

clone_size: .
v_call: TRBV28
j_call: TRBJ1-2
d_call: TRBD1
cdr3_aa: CASSSRDRKRGYTF
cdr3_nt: TGTGCCAGCAGTTCGAGGGACAGGAAACGTGGCTACACCTTC

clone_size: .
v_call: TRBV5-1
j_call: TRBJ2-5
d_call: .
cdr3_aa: CASSLGQGIGETQYF
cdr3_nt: TGCGCCAGCAGCTTGGGGCAGGGTATCGGGGAGACCCAGTACTTC

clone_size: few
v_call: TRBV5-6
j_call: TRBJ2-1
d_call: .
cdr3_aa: CASSYTGLNEQFF
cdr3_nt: TGTGCCAGCAGCTATACAGGTCTCAATGAGCAGTTCTTC

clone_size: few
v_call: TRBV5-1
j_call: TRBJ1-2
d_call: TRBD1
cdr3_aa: CASSLKTDRGLHYGYTF
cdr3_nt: TGCGCCAGCAGCTTAAAGACGGATAGGGGGCTCCACTATGGCTACACCTTC

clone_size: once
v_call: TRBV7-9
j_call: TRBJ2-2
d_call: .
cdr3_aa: CASSLEAGPGELFF
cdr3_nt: TGTGCCAGCAGCTTAGAGGCGGGGCCCGGGGAGCTGTTTTTT

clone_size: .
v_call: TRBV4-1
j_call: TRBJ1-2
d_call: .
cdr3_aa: CASSQDLDYGYTF
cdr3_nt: TGCGCCAGCAGCCAAGATCTTGACTATGGCTACACCTTC

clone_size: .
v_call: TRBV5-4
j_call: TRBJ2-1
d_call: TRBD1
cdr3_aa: CASSKPGQGYNEQFF
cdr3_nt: TGTGCCAGCAGCAAACCGGGACAGGGCTACAATGAGCAGTTCTTC

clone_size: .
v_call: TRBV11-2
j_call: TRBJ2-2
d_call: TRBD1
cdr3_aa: CASRHGQGRTGELFF
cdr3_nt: TGTGCCAGCAGGCATGGACAGGGTCGCACCGGGGAGCTGTTTTTT

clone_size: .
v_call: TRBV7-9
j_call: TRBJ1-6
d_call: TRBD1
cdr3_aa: CASSNRDRGYNSPLHF
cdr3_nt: TGTGCCAGCAGCAACCGGGACAGGGGGTATAATTCACCCCTCCACTTT

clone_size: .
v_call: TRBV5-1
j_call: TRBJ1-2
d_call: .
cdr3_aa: CASSLEPRGYGYTF
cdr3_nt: TGCGCCAGCAGCTTGGAGCCACGGGGCTATGGCTACACCTTC

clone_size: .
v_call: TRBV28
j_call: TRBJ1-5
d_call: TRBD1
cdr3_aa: CASGQGAYQPQHF
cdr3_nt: TGTGCCAGCGGACAGGGGGCCTATCAGCCCCAGCATTTT

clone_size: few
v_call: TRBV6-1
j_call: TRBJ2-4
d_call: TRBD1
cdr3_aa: CASNLDRGIDIQYF
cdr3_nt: TGTGCCAGCAACCTGGACAGGGGGATAGACATTCAGTACTTC

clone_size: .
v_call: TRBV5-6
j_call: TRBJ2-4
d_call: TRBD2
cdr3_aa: CASSLVGSGGGNIQYF
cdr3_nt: TGTGCCAGCAGCTTGGTTGGTAGCGGGGGTGGTAACATTCAGTACTTC

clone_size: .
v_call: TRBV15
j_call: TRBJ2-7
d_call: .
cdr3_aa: CATSRALWAHEQYF
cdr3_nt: TGTGCCACCAGCAGAGCGTTGTGGGCCCACGAGCAGTACTTC

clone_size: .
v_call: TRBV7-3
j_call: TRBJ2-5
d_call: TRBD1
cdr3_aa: CASSLSGGQGERETQYF
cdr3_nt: TGTGCCAGCAGCTTAAGTGGGGGACAGGGGGAGCGGGAGACCCAGTACTTC

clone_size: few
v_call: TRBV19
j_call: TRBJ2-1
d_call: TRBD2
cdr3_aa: CASSRGSGTYNEQFF
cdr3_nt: TGTGCCAGTAGTCGGGGTAGCGGGACCTACAATGAGCAGTTCTTC

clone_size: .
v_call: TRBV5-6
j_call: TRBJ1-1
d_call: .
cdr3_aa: CASSLYRSGNTEAFF
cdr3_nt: TGTGCCAGCAGCTTGTACAGGTCCGGTAACACTGAAGCTTTCTTT

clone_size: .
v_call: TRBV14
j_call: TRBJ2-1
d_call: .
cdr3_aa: CASSLIRGRNEQFF
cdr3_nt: TGTGCCAGCAGCCTGATCAGAGGTCGTAATGAGCAGTTCTTC

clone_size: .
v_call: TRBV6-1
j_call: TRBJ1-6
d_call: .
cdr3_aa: CASSELRGGRGGSPLHF
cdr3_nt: TGTGCCAGCAGTGAATTACGGGGGGGCAGGGGTGGGTCACCCCTCCACTTT

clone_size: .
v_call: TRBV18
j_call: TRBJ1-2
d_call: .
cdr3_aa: CASSPEGGIYGYTF
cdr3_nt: TGTGCCAGCTCACCAGAAGGGGGAATATATGGCTACACCTTC

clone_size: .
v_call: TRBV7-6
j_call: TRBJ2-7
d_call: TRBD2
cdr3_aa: CASSPSPGTSGELQYF
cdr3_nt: TGTGCCAGCAGCCCCAGTCCCGGGACTAGCGGGGAACTCCAGTACTTC

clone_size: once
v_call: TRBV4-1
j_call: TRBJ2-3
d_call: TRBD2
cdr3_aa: CASSHEKGLAGKTDTQYF
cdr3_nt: TGCGCCAGCAGCCACGAAAAAGGACTAGCGGGGAAAACAGATACGCAGTATTTT

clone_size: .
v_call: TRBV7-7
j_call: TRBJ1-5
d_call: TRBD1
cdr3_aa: CASSLGRGTLTGLVEYQPQHF
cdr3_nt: TGTGCCAGCAGCTTAGGAAGGGGGACTCTGACAGGGTTGGTTGAGTATCAGCCCCAGCATTTT

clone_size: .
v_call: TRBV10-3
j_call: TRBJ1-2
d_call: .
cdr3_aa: CAISEHRWGQDDLYFYGYTF
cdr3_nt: TGTGCCATCAGTGAGCATCGGTGGGGGCAGGACGACCTATATTTCTATGGCTACACCTTC

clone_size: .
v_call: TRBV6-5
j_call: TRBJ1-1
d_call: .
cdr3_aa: CASGRSAHEAFF
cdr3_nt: TGTGCCAGCGGCCGATCAGCGCATGAAGCTTTCTTT

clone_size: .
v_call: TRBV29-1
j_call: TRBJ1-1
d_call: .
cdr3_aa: CSVQGISEAFF
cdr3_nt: TGCAGCGTTCAGGGCATCAGTGAAGCTTTCTTT

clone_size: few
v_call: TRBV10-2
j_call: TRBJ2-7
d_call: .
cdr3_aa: CASSESSRLATYEQYF
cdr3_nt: TGCGCCAGCAGTGAGTCGTCGAGACTCGCCACCTACGAGCAGTACTTC

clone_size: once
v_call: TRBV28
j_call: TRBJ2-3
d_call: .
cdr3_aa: CASSLSRTHTQYF
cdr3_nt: TGTGCCAGCAGTTTGAGTCGAACTCATACGCAGTATTTT

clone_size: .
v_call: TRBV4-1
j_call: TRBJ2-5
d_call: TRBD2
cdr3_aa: CASSQGSGGADPQETQYF
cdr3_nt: TGCGCCAGCAGCCAAGGGAGCGGGGGAGCGGATCCCCAGGAGACCCAGTACTTC

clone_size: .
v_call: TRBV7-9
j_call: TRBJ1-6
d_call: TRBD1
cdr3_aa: CASSLVPGQTLGTLHF
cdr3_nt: TGTGCCAGCAGCTTAGTCCCGGGACAGACGCTGGGTACCCTCCACTTT

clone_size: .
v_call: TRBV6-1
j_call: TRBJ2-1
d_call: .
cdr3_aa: CASSELRDEQFF
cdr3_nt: TGTGCCAGCAGTGAATTGAGGGATGAGCAGTTCTTC

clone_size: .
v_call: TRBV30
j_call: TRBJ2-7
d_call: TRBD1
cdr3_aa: CAWSVTGAGEQYF
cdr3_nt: TGTGCCTGGAGTGTGACAGGGGCTGGGGAGCAGTACTTC

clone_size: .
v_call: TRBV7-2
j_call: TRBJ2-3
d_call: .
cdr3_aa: CASSLNDRFADTQYF
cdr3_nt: TGTGCCAGCAGCTTAAATGACAGGTTTGCAGATACGCAGTATTTT

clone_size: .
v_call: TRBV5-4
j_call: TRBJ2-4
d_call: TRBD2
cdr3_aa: CASPGGGIFTKNIQYF
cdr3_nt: TGTGCCAGCCCGGGCGGGGGAATCTTTACCAAAAACATTCAGTACTTC

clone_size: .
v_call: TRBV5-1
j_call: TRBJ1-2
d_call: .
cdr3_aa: CASSPGQSYGYTF
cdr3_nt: TGCGCCAGCAGCCCAGGACAGAGCTATGGCTACACCTTC

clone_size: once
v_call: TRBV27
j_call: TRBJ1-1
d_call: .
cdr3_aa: CASSKTGLNTEAFF
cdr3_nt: TGTGCCAGCAGTAAAACAGGTTTGAACACTGAAGCTTTCTTT

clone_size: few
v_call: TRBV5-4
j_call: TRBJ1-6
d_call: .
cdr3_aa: CASSGEGNNSPLHF
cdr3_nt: TGTGCCAGCAGCGGGGAGGGTAATAATTCACCCCTCCACTTT

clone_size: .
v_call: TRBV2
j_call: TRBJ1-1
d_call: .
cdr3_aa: CASSLDSTEAFF
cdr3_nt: TGTGCCAGCTCCTTGGACAGCACTGAAGCTTTCTTT

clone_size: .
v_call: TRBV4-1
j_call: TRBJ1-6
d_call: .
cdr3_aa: CASSQARLGSNSPLHF
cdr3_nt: TGCGCCAGCAGCCAAGCTCGGCTTGGGAGTAATTCACCCCTCCACTTT